This T cell receptor (beta chain) was sequenced for a study of cytomegalovirus exposure and HLA in healthy donors. Points on this clone: Antigen unknown.

Unmatched junction bases numbered 9, after V lost 3 bases and J lost 4 bases. The CDR3 has 17 amino acids. Germline CDR1 is MRHNA and CDR2 is SNTAGT. With 60 Vbeta and 13 Jbeta primers, the PCR was carried out. Method: immunoSEQ multiplex PCR; TCRdb's copy keeps in-frame clones and lacks some. This repertoire includes 40,000 to 45,000 clones. Study outcomes and limitations: In a later analysis, TCR beta V- and J-gene trimming showed a link to a missense DCLRE1C variant.

The chain employs TRBV6-4 and TRBJ2-3, with TRBD2 matching over 11 bases. The specimen sequenced was PBMCs. The source of this sequence is a man under 40 in good health and CMV-seronegative. CDR3 amino acids: CASSESPGSGGADTQYF. As DNA, the CDR3 is TGTGCCAGCAGTGAGTCCCCTGGTAGCGGGGGGGCAGATACGCAGTATTTT.